The 21 T cell receptor beta chains reported below all come from one sample, sequenced in a study of response to subunit inactivated influenza vaccine. TCRdb re-derived calls from the RT-PCR reads in MiXCR, one entry per CDR3 protein. Among over 450,000 distinct CDR3 sequences listed, 13% were seen once. The sample consisted of PBMCs from blood, taken about 40 days after vaccination. These receptors originate from a middle-aged man who received an inactivated influenza vaccine.

On this clonotype: Because it lacks the conserved phenylalanine or tryptophan at the end, this CDR3 is likely a read error. The chain joins TRBV6-1 to TRBJ1-2; D remains unclear. Trimming took off 3 bases at V and 0 bases at J, with 11 bases between the two ends. The length of the CDR3 is 15 residues. Germline values: CDR1 MNHNS, CDR2 SASEGT. The CDR3 here is CASSDQKDANYGYTI. DNA of the CDR3: TGTGCCAGCAGTGACCAGAAGGATGCTAACTATGGCTACACCATC.

At least ten counts were recorded for this clonotype. V usage is TRBV12-3 or TRBV12-4 and J usage is TRBJ1-2, with a weak D call TRBD1 (5 bases). The length of the CDR3 is 13 residues. V lost 1 base and J lost 13, with 16 bases in between. The CDR3 sequence is CASSLVGDGVRTF. The CDR3 bases are TGTGCCAGCAGTTTAGTGGGGGACGGAGTTCGCACCTTC.

This clonotype was observed at least ten times. The chain recombines TRBV7-2 with TRBJ2-1; maybe TRBD1 (6 bases). CDR1 SGHTA and CDR2 FQGNSA come from the germline V gene. Trimming took off 2 bases at V and 8 bases at J, with 10 bases between the two ends. The CDR3 sequence is 13 residues long. CDR3 loop: CASSLRGWDEQFF. The CDR3 nucleotides read TGTGCCAGCAGCTTAAGGGGGTGGGATGAGCAGTTCTTC.

The chain combines TRBV5-4 with TRBJ2-1; 11 bases align to TRBD2. J was trimmed by 9 bases and V by 2 bases; bases with no gene match: 1. Germline V gene data show CDR1 as SGHNT and CDR2 as YYREEE (reference sequence). This CDR3 comprises 13 residues. The CDR3: CASSFLAGGEQFF. The CDR3 coding sequence is TGTGCCAGCAGCTTTCTAGCGGGAGGTGAGCAGTTCTTC. The full variable domain, in which reference TRBV5-4 and TRBJ2-1 provide the parts outside the CDR3, is ETGVTQSPTHLIKTRGQQVTLRCSSQSGHNTVSWYQQALGQGPQFIFQYYREEENGRGNFPPRFSGLQFPNYSSELNVNALELDDSALYLCASSFLAGGEQFFGPGTRLTVL.

This chain connects TRBV11-2 to TRBJ2-5, with D possibly TRBD2 on 5 matching bases. CDR3 length: 15 residues. The V and J ends lost 4 bases and 5 bases respectively, with 17 bases between them. Germline V gene data show CDR1 as SGHAT and CDR2 as FQNNGV. The chain's CDR3 is CASSSGVLGGETQYF. As DNA, the CDR3 is TGTGCCAGCAGCTCCGGGGTCCTAGGTGGTGAGACCCAGTACTTC.

The chain links TRBV7-9 to TRBJ2-5; 9 bases fit TRBD1. V gave up 1 base and J gave up 5 bases; unmatched junction bases: 5. CDR1 is SEHNR and CDR2 is FQNEAQ in the germline V gene (reference sequence). The CDR3 is 15 residues long. CDR3 in amino acids: CASSLGDRERETQYF. The CDR3 DNA reads as TGTGCCAGCAGCTTAGGGGACAGGGAACGGGAGACCCAGTACTTC.

This clonotype was observed a few times. V and J are TRBV10-2 and TRBJ2-5, with D possibly TRBD1 on 5 matching bases. V gave up 6 bases and J gave up 3 bases, with 11 bases separating them. Per the germline V gene, CDR1 is WSHSY and CDR2 is SAAADI. The CDR3 is made up of 13 amino acids. Written as DNA, the CDR3 is TGCGCCAGCAGCACAGGTTTGAAAGAGACCCAGTACTTC. Translated: CASSTGLKETQYF.

The J gene is TRBJ2-1, the V gene TRBV4-2; D unclear. Trimming pared 3 bases from V and 5 bases from J, leaving 14 bases between. Germline V gene lookup returns CDR1 LGHNA and CDR2 YNFKEQ. The CDR3 runs to 15 residues. CDR3 DNA sequence: TGTGCCAGCAGCCATGGGTCTAGTTCCGACAATGAGCAGTTCTTC. It is translated as CASSHGSSSDNEQFF.

This clonotype has a handful of counts. V and J are TRBV4-3 and TRBJ1-2; 7 nucleotides match TRBD1. This CDR3 is 18 amino acids long. Germline V gives CDR1 LGHNA, CDR2 YSLEER. V dropped 0 bases and J dropped 8; count of bases not matched to a gene: 18. The CDR3 DNA reads as TGCGCCAGCAGCCAAGATCCATCGACAGGGCCAATACTATGGGGCTACACCTTC. This sequence encodes CASSQDPSTGPILWGYTF.

V gene TRBV20-1 combines with J gene TRBJ2-1; D not certain. The CDR3 runs to 15 residues. CDR1 is DFQATT, CDR2 SNEGSKA, per germline (reference sequence). The ends were cut back, 3 bases at V and 0 bases at J, with 12 bases in the middle. CDR3 region: CSAREILSSYNEQFF. As DNA, the CDR3 is TGCAGTGCTAGGGAGATTCTGAGCTCCTACAATGAGCAGTTCTTC.

J is TRBJ1-2 and V is TRBV19; D is unresolved. V was shortened by 3 bases and J by 8 bases, with 13 bases between the two germline ends. In germline, CDR1 is LNHDA, CDR2 SQIVND (reference sequence). The CDR3 runs to 13 residues. The CDR3 nucleotides read TGTGCCAGTAGTATTCGGGCACGGTCCGGCTACACCTTC. As protein: CASSIRARSGYTF.

This clonotype was seen a few times. The V call is TRBV21-1, the J call TRBJ2-1; the table assigns TRBD1, which was not confirmed against the DNA. TRBV21-1 counts as a pseudogene. This CDR3 is 16 amino acids long. The CDR3 sequence: CASSKGVRPRVDEQFF. The CDR3 coding sequence is TGTGCCAGCAGCAAAGGGGTCAGGCCGAGAGTAGATGAGCAGTTCTTC.

This clonotype occurred many times. The V gene is TRBV10-3, the J gene TRBJ2-3; possible D gene TRBD2, 6 bases. Germline CDR1 is ENHRY and CDR2 is SYGVKD. CDR3 length equals 13 residues. Trimming pared 10 bases from V and 3 bases from J, leaving 14 bases between. CDR3 amino acids: CATSSGDTDTQYF. The DNA of the CDR3 is TGTGCCACCTCTTCGGGGGATACAGATACGCAGTATTTT.

The chain couples TRBV5-1 to TRBJ2-3; unclear D gene. The CDR3 sequence is 14 residues long. Trimming cost V 2 bases and J 1 base, with 8 bases left between them. The germline V gene has CDR1 SGHRS and CDR2 YFSETQ. The CDR3 sequence is CASSFQGRTDTQYF. For the CDR3, the DNA is TGCGCCAGCAGCTTCCAAGGGCGCACAGATACGCAGTATTTT. Drawing the rest from reference TRBV5-1 and TRBJ2-3, the complete variable domain is KAGVTQTPRYLIKTRGQQVTLSCSPISGHRSVSWYQQTPGQGLQFLFEYFSETQRNKGNFPGRFSGRQFSNSRSEMNVSTLELGDSALYLCASSFQGRTDTQYFGPGTRLTVL.

The chain recombines TRBV3-1 with TRBJ2-5; a weak D match, TRBD1 (5 bases). The CDR3 totals 15 residues. Germline CDR1 LGHDT, CDR2 YNNKEL (reference sequence). V shed 5 bases and J shed 2 bases, with 15 bases lying between them. The DNA of the CDR3 is TGTGCCAGCAGCAAGCAGGGTATTCGGCAAGAGACCCAGTACTTC. Translating gives CASSKQGIRQETQYF.

This clonotype was counted at least ten times. The CDR3 loop reads CASSLGTSGSGANVLTF. In DNA, the CDR3 is TGTGCCAGCAGCTTAGGGACTAGCGGCTCTGGGGCCAACGTCCTGACTTTC. This chain links TRBV11-1 with TRBJ2-6, with 10 nucleotides matching TRBD2. Germline V gives CDR1 SGHAT, CDR2 FQDESV (reference sequence). Germline trimming cut 1 base from V and 0 bases from J; bases unmatched to any gene: 0. The CDR3 loop spans 17 amino acids.

This clonotype was seen a handful of times. The rearrangement joins TRBV7-8 to TRBJ2-1; 10 bases match TRBD2. Germline CDR1 reads SGHVS; CDR2 reads FQNEAQ. CDR3 size: 20 residues. V shed 1 base and J 1 base; nucleotides not matched to a gene: 13. The CDR3 DNA reads TGTGCCAGCAGCTTAGTGTGGCTAGCGGGGGTCTATGGGTCCTACAATGAGCAGTTCTTC. Protein product: CASSLVWLAGVYGSYNEQFF. Drawing the rest from reference TRBV7-8 and TRBJ2-1, the complete variable domain is GAGVSQSPRYKVAKRGQDVALRCDPISGHVSLFWYQQALGQGPEFLTYFQNEAQLDKSGLPSDRFFAERPEGSVSTLKIQRTQQEDSAVYLCASSLVWLAGVYGSYNEQFFGPGTRLTVL.

Concerning this clonotype: Mismatch with germline at one junction end may stem from a read error. The rearrangement joins TRBV12-3 or TRBV12-4 to TRBJ1-5; D is undetermined. The CDR3 is 12 residues long. The CDR3 DNA sequence: TGTGCCAACAGTTTGGCCCTTCAGCCCCAGCATTTT. It codes for CANSLALQPQHF.

The chain combines TRBV2 with TRBJ2-5; D is undetermined. CDR1 is SNHLY, CDR2 FYNNEI, per germline. The CDR3 extends over 15 amino acids. The V end lost 3 bases, the J end lost 4 bases, and 15 bases lay between the germline ends. The chain's CDR3 is CASSEDVSFLETQYF. CDR3 sequence (DNA): TGTGCCAGCAGTGAGGATGTTAGCTTCTTAGAGACCCAGTACTTC.

The CDR3 DNA follows: TGCAGTGCCCCCATCGTAATGGCGGGAGGGACTGGGGCCAACGTCCTGACTTTC. Translated: CSAPIVMAGGTGANVLTF. This chain uses TRBV20-1 with TRBJ2-6, with 9 bases identical to TRBD2. Germline V gene sequence: CDR1 DFQATT, CDR2 SNEGSKA (reference sequence). Unmatched junction bases numbered 14, after V lost 6 bases and J lost 2 bases. CDR3 length equals 18 residues.

The sample holds a few counts of this clonotype. The J gene is TRBJ2-1, the V gene TRBV28; D may be TRBD2 (5 bases). Germline values: CDR1 MDHEN, CDR2 SYDVKM. CDR3 size: 14 residues. Trimming removed 4 bases at V and 8 bases at J, with 15 bases between. CDR3 region: CASSSTGGRDEQFF. The CDR3 DNA reads as TGTGCCAGCAGTTCGACCGGTGGGCGGGATGAGCAGTTCTTC. The variable domain in full, completed from reference TRBV28 and TRBJ2-1, reads DVKVTQSSRYLVKRTGEKVFLECVQDMDHENMFWYRQDPGLGLRLIYFSYDVKMKEKGDIPEGYSVSREKKERFSLILESASTNQTSMYLCASSSTGGRDEQFFGPGTRLTVL.